The sequence of this T cell receptor (beta chain) was determined in a study of radiation and T cells in renal cell carcinoma. Specified time point: baseline pretreatment blood. The treatment here: 15 Gy SBRT to primary tumor, nephrectomy 4 weeks later. Method: immunoSEQ multiplex PCR; TCRdb's copy keeps in-frame clones and lacks some. The sample has approximately 63,000 clones, approximately 84% seen once. This sequence originates from a man aged 55 to 70 with renal cell carcinoma. The sequencing here drew on blood, taken from a patient whose treatment included radiotherapy and nephrectomy.

The CDR3 bases are TGTGCCAGCAGTTATAATCCTAGCAAGCAAGAGACCCAGTACTTC. This codes for CASSYNPSKQETQYF. The chain joins TRBV6-6 to TRBJ2-5; TRBD2 might be the D (5 bases). Germline loops: CDR1 MNHNY, CDR2 SVGAGI (reference sequence). CDR3 length: 15 residues. V lost 3 bases and J 2 bases, leaving 13 bases between the germline ends.